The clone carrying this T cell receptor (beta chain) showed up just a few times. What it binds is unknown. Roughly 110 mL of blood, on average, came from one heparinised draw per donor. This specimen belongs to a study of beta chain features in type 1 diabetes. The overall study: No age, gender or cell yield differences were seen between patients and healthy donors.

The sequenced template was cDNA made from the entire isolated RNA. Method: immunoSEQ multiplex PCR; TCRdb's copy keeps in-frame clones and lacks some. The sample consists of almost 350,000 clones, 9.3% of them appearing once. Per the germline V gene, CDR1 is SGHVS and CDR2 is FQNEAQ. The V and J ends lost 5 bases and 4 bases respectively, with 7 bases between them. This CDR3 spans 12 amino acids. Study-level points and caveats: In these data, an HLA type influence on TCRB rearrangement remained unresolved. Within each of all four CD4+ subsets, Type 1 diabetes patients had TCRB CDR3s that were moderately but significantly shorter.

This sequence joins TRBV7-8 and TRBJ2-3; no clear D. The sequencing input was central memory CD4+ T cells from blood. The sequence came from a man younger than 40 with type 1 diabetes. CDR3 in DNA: TGTGCCAGCAGCATTAGGCCAGATACGCAGTATTTT. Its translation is CASSIRPDTQYF.